This T cell receptor beta chain stems from a study of cytotoxic CD8 clonotypes in ibrutinib-treated CLL. In the study overall: Partial response was seen in about 24 patients and complete response in 2; after median roughly six years, about 15 stayed remitted, about twelve progressed. A median 12 months of treatment, range 6 to 36, preceded the collection of response samples. Study-wide results and limits: Shared public clonotypes were rare, and on treatment they either got smaller or stayed the same. Sustained-remission patients were sampled at one set of times and progressing patients at different ones.

TCRdb keeps only in-frame clones here, not all; method: immunoSEQ multiplex PCR. The sample records 150,000 to 200,000 clones, roughly 90% being singletons. Details on this clone: Antigen specificity is unknown.

Sequenced material: PBMCs, taken at disease progression, from a patient treated with ibrutinib. This sequence originates from a human donor with chronic lymphocytic leukemia.

Written as DNA, the CDR3 is TGTGCCAGCAGCTCCCCAGAAAAGGCCAAAAACATTCAGTACTTC. Amino acid sequence: CASSSPEKAKNIQYF. The rearrangement joins TRBV7-9 to TRBJ2-4; no clear D gene. The germline gives CDR1 SEHNR, CDR2 FQNEAQ (reference sequence). This CDR3 is built from 15 residues. Trimming pared 4 bases from V and 1 base from J, leaving 11 bases between.